The 6 T cell receptor beta chains listed next were all sequenced from one sample in a study of blood T cell repertoires in COVID-19. Here immunoSEQ multiplex PCR was the method, and the copy in TCRdb shows in-frame clones only, minus some. The sample shows 200,000 to 250,000 clones, 65% to 85% of them seen only once. Sample: peripheral blood. All receptors come from a human donor in a cohort sampled during active COVID-19.

J is TRBJ1-2 and V is TRBV5-6; 10 nucleotides agree with TRBD1. With 3 bases clipped from V and 4 bases from J, the junction kept 6 bases outside the gene matches. CDR3 length: 15 residues. In germline, CDR1 is SGHDT, CDR2 YYEEEE. The CDR3 loop is CASSSPGQGTYGYTF. The CDR3 DNA follows: TGTGCCAGCAGCTCTCCGGGACAGGGGACCTATGGCTACACCTTC. The complete variable domain, with remaining parts taken from reference TRBV5-6 and TRBJ1-2, reads DAGVTQSPTHLIKTRGQQVTLRCSPKSGHDTVSWYQQALGQGPQFIFQYYEEEERQRGNFPDRFSGHQFPNYSSELNVNALLLGDSALYLCASSSPGQGTYGYTFGSGTRLTVV.

This clone is a singleton in its sample. This chain joins TRBV10-3 and TRBJ1-2, with TRBD1 matching 10 bases. This CDR3 spans 16 amino acids. V lost 10 bases, J lost 7 bases, and 18 bases stayed unmatched. CDR1 is ENHRY and CDR2 is SYGVKD in the germline V gene. The chain's CDR3 is CATHGVLDRGHRGYTF. The CDR3 DNA is TGTGCCACGCACGGCGTACTAGACAGGGGGCATCGTGGCTACACCTTC.

The chain carries TRBV5-3 and TRBJ1-5; TRBD1 might be the D (5 bases). TRBV5-3 is sorted into the ORF group, with uncertain function. This CDR3 region has 15 residues. V was shortened by 3 bases and J by 7 bases, with 17 bases between the two germline ends. CDR3 in DNA: TGTGCCAGAAGCTCGGACAAGGGAGGCGGACAGCCCCAGCATTTT. This translates into CARSSDKGGGQPQHF.

This chain links TRBV5-1 with TRBJ2-2; the match to TRBD2 covers 12 bases. The germline V gene encodes CDR1 SGHRS and CDR2 YFSETQ. The CDR3 runs to 19 residues. Germline trimming cut 4 bases from V and 4 bases from J; bases unmatched to any gene: 14. CDR3: CASSPQTSGRIQSTGELFF. CDR3 DNA sequence: TGCGCCAGCAGCCCGCAAACTAGCGGGAGGATACAAAGCACCGGGGAGCTGTTTTTT.

The chain has TRBV6-5 and TRBJ2-4; 7 positions match TRBD1. V trimming: 7 bases; J trimming: 0 bases; junction bases outside the gene matches: 6. This CDR3 has 15 residues. Germline CDR1 and CDR2: MNHEY and SVGAGI. The CDR3, as DNA: TGTGCCAGCACCAACCACAGGGGAGCCAAAAACATTCAGTACTTC. It is translated as CASTNHRGAKNIQYF.

The rearrangement uses TRBV12-3 or TRBV12-4 and TRBJ1-1; D gene ambiguous. This CDR3 spans 12 amino acids. Between the trimmed V and J ends, which lost 2 bases and 5 bases, there was a span of 6 bases. Here the CDR3 DNA reads TGTGCCAGCAGTTTACGGAGGACTGAAGCTTTCTTT. Translation gives CASSLRRTEAFF.